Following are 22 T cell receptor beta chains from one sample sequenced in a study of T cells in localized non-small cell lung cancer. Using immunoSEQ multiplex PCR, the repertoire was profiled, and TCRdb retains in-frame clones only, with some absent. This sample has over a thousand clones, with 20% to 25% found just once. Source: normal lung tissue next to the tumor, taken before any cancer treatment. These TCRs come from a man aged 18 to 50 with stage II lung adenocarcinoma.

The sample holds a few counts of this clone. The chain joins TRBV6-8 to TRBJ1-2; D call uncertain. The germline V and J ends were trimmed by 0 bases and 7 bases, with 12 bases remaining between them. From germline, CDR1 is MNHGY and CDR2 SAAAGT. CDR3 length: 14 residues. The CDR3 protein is CASSYSTGSSGYTF. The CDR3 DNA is TGTGCCAGCAGTTACTCGACGGGGAGTAGTGGCTACACCTTC.

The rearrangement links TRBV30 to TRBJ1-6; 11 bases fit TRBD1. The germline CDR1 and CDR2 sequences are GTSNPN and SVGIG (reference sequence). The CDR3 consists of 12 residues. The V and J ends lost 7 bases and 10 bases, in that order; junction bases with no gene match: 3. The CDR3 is CASRTGGSPLHF. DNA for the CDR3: TGTGCCTCCCGGACAGGGGGCTCACCCCTCCACTTT.

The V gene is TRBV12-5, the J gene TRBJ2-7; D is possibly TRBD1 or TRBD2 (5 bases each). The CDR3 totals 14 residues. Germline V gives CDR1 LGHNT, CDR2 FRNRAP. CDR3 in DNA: TGTGCCAGCACCCTTATAGCAGGGAGCGACGAGCAGTACTTC. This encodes CASTLIAGSDEQYF.

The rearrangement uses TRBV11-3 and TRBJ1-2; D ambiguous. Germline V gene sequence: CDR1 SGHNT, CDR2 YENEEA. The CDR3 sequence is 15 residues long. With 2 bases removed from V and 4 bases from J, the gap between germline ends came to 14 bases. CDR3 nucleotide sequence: TGTGCCAGCAGCTTAAGTACCGGGGTTCCCTATGGCTACACCTTC. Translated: CASSLSTGVPYGYTF.

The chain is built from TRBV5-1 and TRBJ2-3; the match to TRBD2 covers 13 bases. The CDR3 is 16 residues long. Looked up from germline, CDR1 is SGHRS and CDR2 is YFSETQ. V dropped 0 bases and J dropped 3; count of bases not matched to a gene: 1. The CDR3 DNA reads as TGCGCCAGCAGCTTGGAACTAGCGGGGGGGACAGATACGCAGTATTTT. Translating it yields CASSLELAGGTDTQYF.

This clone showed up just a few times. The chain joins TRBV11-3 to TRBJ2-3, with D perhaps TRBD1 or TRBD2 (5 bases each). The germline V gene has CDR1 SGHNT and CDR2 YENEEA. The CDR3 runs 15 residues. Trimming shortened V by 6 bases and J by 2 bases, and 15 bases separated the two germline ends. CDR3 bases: TGTGCCAGCAGGCATCCGGGACGGGACACAGATACGCAGTATTTT. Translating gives CASRHPGRDTDTQYF.

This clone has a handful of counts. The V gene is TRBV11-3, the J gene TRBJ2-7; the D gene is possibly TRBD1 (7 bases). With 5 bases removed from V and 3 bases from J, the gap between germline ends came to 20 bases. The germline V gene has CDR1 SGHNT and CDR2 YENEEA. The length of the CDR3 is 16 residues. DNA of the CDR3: TGTGCCAGCAGCCTTGAGGGGGGTACAGGGGTCTACGAGCAGTACTTC. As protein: CASSLEGGTGVYEQYF.

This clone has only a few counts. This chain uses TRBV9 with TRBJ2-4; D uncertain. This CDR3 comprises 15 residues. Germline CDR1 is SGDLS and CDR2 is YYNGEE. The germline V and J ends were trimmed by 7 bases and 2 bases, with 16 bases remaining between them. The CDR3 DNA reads TGTGCCAGCGGACGGGCGGACCTCCCCAAAAACATTCAGTACTTC. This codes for CASGRADLPKNIQYF.

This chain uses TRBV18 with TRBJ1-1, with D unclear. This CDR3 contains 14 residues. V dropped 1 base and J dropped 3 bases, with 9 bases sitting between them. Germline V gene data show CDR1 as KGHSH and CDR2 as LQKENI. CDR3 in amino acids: CASSPHPGDTEAFF. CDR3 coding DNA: TGTGCCAGCTCACCACATCCGGGAGACACTGAAGCTTTCTTT.

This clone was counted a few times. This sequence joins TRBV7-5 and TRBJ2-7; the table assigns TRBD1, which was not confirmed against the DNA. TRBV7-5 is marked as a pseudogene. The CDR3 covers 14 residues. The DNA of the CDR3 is TGTGCCAGCAGCCGGGGACAGGGGCGGAACGAGCAGTACTTC. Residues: CASSRGQGRNEQYF.

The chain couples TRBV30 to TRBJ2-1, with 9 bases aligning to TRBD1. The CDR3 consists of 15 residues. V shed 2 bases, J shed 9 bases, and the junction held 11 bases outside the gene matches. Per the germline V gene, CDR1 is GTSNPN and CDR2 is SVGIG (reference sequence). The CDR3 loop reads CAWSLRDRAYFEQFF. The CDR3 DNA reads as TGTGCCTGGAGTCTCCGGGACAGGGCCTATTTTGAGCAGTTCTTC.

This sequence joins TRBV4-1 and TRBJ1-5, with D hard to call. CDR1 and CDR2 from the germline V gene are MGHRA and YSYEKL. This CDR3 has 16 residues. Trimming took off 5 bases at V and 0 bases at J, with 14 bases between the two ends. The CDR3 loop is CASSAGTQNSNQPQHF. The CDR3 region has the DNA TGCGCCAGCAGCGCCGGCACCCAGAATAGCAATCAGCCCCAGCATTTT.

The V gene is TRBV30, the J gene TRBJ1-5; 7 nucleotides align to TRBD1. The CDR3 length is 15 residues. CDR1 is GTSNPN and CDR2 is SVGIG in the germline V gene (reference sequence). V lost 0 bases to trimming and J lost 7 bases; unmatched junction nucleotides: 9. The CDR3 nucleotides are TGTGCCTGGAGTGTACTAGGACAGGCCCTACAGCCCCAGCATTTT. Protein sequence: CAWSVLGQALQPQHF.

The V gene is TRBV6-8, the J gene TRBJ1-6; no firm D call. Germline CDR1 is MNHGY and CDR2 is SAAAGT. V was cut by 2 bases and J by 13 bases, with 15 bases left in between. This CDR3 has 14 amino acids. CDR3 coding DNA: TGTGCCAGCAGTTACCGTTCGCCCGGGTCGCCCCTCCACTTT. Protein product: CASSYRSPGSPLHF.

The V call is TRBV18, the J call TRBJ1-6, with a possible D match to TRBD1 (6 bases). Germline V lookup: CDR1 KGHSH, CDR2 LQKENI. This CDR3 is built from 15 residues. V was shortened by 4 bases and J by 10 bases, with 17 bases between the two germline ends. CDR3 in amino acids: CASSLGGGSESPLHF. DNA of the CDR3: TGTGCCAGCTCACTGGGAGGGGGATCGGAATCACCCCTCCACTTT.

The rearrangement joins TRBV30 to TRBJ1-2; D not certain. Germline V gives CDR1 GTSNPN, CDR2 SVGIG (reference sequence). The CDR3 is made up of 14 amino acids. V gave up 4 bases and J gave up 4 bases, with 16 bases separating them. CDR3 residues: CAWTLTGVLYGYTF. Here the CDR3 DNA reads TGTGCCTGGACATTAACCGGGGTCCTCTATGGCTACACCTTC.

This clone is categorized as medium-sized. CDR3 amino acids: CASSLGSRGQGLYNLGYTF. CDR3 DNA: TGTGCCAGCAGCTTGGGATCAAGGGGACAGGGGCTCTATAACCTTGGCTACACCTTC. The chain couples TRBV11-3 to TRBJ1-2; the match to TRBD1 covers 10 bases. The CDR3 extends over 19 amino acids. V dropped 3 bases and J dropped 7; count of bases not matched to a gene: 20. Germline values: CDR1 SGHNT, CDR2 YENEEA.

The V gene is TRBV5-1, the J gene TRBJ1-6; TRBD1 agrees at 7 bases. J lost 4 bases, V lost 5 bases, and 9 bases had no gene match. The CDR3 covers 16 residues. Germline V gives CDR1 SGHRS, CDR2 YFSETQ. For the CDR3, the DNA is TGCGCCAGCAGTGTGGGACAGAACGATTATAATTCACCCCTCCACTTT. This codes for CASSVGQNDYNSPLHF.

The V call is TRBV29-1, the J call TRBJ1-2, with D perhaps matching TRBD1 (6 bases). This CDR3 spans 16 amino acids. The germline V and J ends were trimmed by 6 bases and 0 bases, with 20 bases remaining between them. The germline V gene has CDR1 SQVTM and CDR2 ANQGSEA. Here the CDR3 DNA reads TGCAGCGTCGCTTCCCCTGGGGGGCGGGCTAACTATGGCTACACCTTC. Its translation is CSVASPGGRANYGYTF.

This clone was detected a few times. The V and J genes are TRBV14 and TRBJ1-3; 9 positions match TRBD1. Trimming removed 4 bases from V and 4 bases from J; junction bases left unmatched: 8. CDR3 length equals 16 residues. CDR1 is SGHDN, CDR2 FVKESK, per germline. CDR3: CASSRKPGQGGNTIYF. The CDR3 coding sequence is TGTGCCAGCAGCCGTAAACCGGGACAGGGCGGAAACACCATATATTTT.

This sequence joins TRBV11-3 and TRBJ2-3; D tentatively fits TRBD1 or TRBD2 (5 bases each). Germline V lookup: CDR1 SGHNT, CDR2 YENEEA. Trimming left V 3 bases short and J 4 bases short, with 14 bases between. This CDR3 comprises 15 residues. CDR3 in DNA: TGTGCCAGCAGCTTCGGGGCCCTACAGGCAGATACGCAGTATTTT. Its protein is CASSFGALQADTQYF.

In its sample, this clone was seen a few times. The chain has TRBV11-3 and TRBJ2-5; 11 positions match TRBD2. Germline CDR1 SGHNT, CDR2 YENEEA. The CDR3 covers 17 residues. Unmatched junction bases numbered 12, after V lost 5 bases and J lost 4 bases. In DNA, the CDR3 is TGTGCCAGCAGCAAAGGACTAGCGGGTCCCTTTGGAGAGACCCAGTACTTC. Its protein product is CASSKGLAGPFGETQYF.